This T cell receptor (beta chain) originates from a study of T cells after yellow fever vaccination. This clonotype appeared many times. Its cognate antigen is unknown. 5'RACE template switching generated TCR cDNA, adding a universal primer site and UMIs. In TCRdb, the 5' RACE reads were re-called with MiXCR into one record per CDR3 protein. This sample has approximately 110,000 distinct CDR3 sequences, with 7.4% found just once. The CDR3 covers 14 residues. The germline V gene has CDR1 SGHTA and CDR2 FQGTGA. V shed 2 bases, J shed 8 bases, and the junction held 6 bases outside the gene matches. Study findings and constraints: At around 95% for CD4 and roughly 87% for CD8, most primary-vaccination clones showed up again after the booster.

The chain recombines TRBV7-3 with TRBJ2-4; TRBD2 matches 7 bases. The sequenced sample was CD4+ T cells sorted from PBMCs, obtained 10 days after the first yellow fever vaccination. This receptor was taken from a man between 18 and 29 years old who received the YFV17D yellow fever vaccine. The CDR3: CASSLGAGRDIQYF. CDR3 nucleotides: TGTGCCAGCAGCTTAGGGGCAGGGAGGGACATTCAGTACTTC.